This TCR beta chain is from a study of T cells in Graves' hyperthyroidism and ophthalmopathy. Amplification yielded TCR beta CDR3 regions, with RNA transcripts as the source. In the first-round RT-PCR of the TCR CDR3, the HTBI primer set was used. MiXCR, run by TCRdb on the multiplex PCR reads, gives a single entry per CDR3 protein. The table records 110,000 to 150,000 distinct CDR3 sequences, approximately 20% of them present only once. Losses at the gene ends were 2 bases for V and 8 bases for J; bases not matched to a gene: 7. Germline V gene lookup returns CDR1 SGDLS and CDR2 YYNGEE. The CDR3 spans 14 residues. This clonotype was detected only a few times.

The chain carries TRBV9 and TRBJ2-1; 7 bases are a match to TRBD2. This sequence originates from a woman in her forties or fifties with Graves' hyperthyroidism that later progressed to Graves' ophthalmopathy. The sequenced sample was blood. Written as DNA, the CDR3 is TGTGCCAGCAGCGTCAGCGGGACTCTGGATGAGCAGTTCTTC. Protein: CASSVSGTLDEQFF.